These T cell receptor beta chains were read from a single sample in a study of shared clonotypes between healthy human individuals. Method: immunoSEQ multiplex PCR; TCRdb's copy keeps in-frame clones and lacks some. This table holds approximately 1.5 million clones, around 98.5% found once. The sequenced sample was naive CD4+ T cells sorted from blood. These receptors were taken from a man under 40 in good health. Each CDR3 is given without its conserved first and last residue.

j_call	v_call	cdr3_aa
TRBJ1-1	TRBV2	ASREDTEAF
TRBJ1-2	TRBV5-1	ASSFDPQGSNYGYT
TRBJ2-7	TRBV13	ASSSPLGKDSYEQY
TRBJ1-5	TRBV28	ASSLEGEAQH
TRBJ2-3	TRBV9	ASSTRTSGITSTDTQY
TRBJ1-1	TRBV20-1	SAIRQGEAF
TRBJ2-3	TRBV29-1	SGLGLAGVIDTQY
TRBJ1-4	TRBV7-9	ASSTRTAGEKLF
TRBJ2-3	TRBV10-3	AISEGLAASTDTQY
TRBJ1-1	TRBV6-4	ASSSVPGNTEAF
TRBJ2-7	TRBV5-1	ASSEDSLYEQY
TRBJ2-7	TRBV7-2	ASSLIAGGPGEQY
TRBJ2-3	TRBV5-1	ASSLVNQGQY
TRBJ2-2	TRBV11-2	ASSSQNTGELF
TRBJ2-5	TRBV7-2	ASSLVGSGPVN
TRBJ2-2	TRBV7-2	ASSLTGNSGELF
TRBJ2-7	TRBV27	ASSTLAGVVYEQY
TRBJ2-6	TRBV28	ASSFRYRSSGANVLT
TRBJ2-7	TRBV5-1	ASSSVPLANEQY
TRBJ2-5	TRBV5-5	ASSLTGAKQETQY
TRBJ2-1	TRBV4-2	ASSQELGPPNEQF
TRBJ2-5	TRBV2	ASSQGVGIQETQY
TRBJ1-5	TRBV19	ASSIMAGGGNQPQH
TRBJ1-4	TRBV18	ASSPMTGTVNEKLF
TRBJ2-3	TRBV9	ASSVQQVSDTQY
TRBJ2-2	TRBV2	ASSERDLNTGELF
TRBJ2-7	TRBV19	ASSSGKVHITYEQY
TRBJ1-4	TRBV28	ASIGPGVEKLF
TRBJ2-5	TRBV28	ASSPHPGAQY